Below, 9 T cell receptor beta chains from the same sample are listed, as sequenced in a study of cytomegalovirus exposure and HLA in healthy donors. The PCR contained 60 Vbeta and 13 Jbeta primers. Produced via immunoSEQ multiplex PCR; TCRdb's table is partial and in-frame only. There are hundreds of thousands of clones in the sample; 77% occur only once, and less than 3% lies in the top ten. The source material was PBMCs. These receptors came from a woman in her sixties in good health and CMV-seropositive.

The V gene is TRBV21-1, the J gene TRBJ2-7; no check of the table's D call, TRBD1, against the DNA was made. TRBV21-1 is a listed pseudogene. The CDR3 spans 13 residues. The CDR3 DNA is TGTGCCAGCAGGGGGGACACCCCATACGAGCAGTACTTC. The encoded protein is CASRGDTPYEQYF.

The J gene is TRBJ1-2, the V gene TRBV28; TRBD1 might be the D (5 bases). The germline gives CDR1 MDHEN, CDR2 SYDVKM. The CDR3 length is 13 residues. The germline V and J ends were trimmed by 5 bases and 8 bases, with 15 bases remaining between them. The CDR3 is CASSEPQGWGYTF. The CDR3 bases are TGTGCCAGCAGTGAACCGCAGGGATGGGGCTACACCTTC.

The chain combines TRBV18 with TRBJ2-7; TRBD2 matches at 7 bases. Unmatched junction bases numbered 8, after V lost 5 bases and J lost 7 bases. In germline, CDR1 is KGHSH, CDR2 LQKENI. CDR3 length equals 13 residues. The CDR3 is CASSGTTGSEQYF. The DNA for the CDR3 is TGTGCCAGCTCAGGGACTACTGGGAGTGAGCAGTACTTC.

The CDR3: CASTTSERGYNEQFF. The CDR3 DNA follows: TGTGCCAGCACCACATCCGAAAGGGGCTACAATGAGCAGTTCTTC. The chain joins TRBV6-1 to TRBJ2-1; possible D gene TRBD1, 5 bases. The CDR3 is 15 residues long. The V gene lost 7 bases and the J gene lost 3 bases, with 16 bases spanning the gap. The germline CDR1 and CDR2 sequences are MNHNS and SASEGT.

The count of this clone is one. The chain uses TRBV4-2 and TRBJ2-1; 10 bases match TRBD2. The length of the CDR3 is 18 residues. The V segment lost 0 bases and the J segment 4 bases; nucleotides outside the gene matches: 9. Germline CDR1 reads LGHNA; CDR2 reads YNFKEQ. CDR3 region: CASSQEVRAGGRYNEQFF. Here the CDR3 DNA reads TGTGCCAGCAGCCAAGAAGTTAGAGCGGGAGGGAGGTACAATGAGCAGTTCTTC.

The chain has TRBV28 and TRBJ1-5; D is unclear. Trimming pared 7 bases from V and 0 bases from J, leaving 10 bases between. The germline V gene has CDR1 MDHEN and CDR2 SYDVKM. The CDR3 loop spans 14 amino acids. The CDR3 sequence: CASTTSFSNQPQHF. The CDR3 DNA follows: TGTGCCAGCACTACCTCTTTTAGCAATCAGCCCCAGCATTTT.

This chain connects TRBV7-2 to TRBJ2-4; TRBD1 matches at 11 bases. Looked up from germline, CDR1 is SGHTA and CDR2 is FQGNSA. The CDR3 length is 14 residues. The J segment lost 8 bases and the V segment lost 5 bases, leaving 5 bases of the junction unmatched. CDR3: CASSKGQGGDIQYF. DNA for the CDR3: TGTGCCAGCAGCAAGGGACAGGGGGGGGACATTCAGTACTTC.

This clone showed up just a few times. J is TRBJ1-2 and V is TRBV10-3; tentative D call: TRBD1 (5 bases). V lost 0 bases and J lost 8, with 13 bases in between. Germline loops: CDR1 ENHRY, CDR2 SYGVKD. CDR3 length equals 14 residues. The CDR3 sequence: CAISESAGRSGYTF. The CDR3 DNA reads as TGTGCCATCAGTGAGTCAGCAGGGAGGAGCGGCTACACCTTC.

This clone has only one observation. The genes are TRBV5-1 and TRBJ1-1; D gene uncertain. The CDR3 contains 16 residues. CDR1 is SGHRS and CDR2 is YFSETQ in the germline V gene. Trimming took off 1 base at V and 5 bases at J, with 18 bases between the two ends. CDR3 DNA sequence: TGCGCCAGCAGCTTGAGTGTTGGGAGGGCCCGAACTGAAGCTTTCTTT. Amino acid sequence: CASSLSVGRARTEAFF.